The clone carrying this TCR beta chain was detected a few times. The antigen is unknown. Germline CDR1 and CDR2: SNHLY and FYNNEI. The V segment lost 8 bases and the J segment 3 bases; nucleotides outside the gene matches: 10. This CDR3 comprises 15 residues. The data were obtained in a study of blood T cells in healthy people across ages. Turning to the study itself: Template-switching capture recovered about one barcoded beta molecule per two T cells.

The study's findings and limits: Roughly linear declines in TCR beta diversity per million T cells occurred with age.

Through a sample-barcoded 5' primer and a J-beta primer mix, a second PCR was run for roughly 7 to 11 cycles. Every cDNA was tagged by a template-switch adaptor with 12 random nucleotides. Via MiXCR, TCRdb re-called the 5' RACE reads, giving one row per CDR3 protein. The table lists about 1.7 million distinct CDR3 sequences, 28% of them singletons, with more than 6% in the top ten. This clonotype was obtained from a woman in her thirties in good health. The chain recombines TRBV2 with TRBJ2-3, with TRBD1 identical over 8 bases. Input material: blood. In DNA form, the CDR3 reads TGTGCCAGCGGGAGACAGGGGCTCGCAACAGATACGCAGTATTTT. Translated, it gives CASGRQGLATDTQYF.